A selection of T cell receptor beta chains follows, all from one sample in a study of response to subunit inactivated influenza vaccine. TCRdb re-called the RT-PCR reads with MiXCR, one entry per CDR3 protein. In the table there are hundreds of thousands of distinct CDR3 sequences, about 11% of which are singletons. In addition, the sample was reused for a study of T cells expressing NK-cell markers.

Sample: PBMCs from blood, taken on the day of vaccination. Receptors originate from a man between 45 and 60 years old who received an inactivated influenza vaccine. Both conserved end residues are part of each CDR3. The order of the fields is V gene, clone size, D gene, J gene, CDR3 protein, CDR3 DNA. The D gene is left open where the match is weak. A clone size is listed for some rows: how often the clone was seen (once, few, many), or a class if it is expanded.

TRBV4-2	few	-	TRBJ2-7	CASSQDRGTAGYEQYF	TGTGCCAGCAGCCAAGATCGGGGGACAGCTGGCTACGAGCAGTACTTC
TRBV7-9	-	-	TRBJ2-5	CASSLTGLQETQYF	TGTGCCAGCAGCTTAACGGGGCTCCAAGAGACCCAGTACTTC
TRBV7-9	-	-	TRBJ2-3	CASSPVGPDTQYF	TGTGCCAGCAGCCCAGTGGGCCCAGATACGCAGTATTTT
TRBV11-2	-	TRBD2	TRBJ2-7	CASSSLLAGGPYEQYF	TGTGCCAGCAGCTCTTTGCTAGCGGGAGGGCCCTACGAGCAGTACTTC
TRBV3-1	few	TRBD1	TRBJ1-2	CASSQADRGRTGLRGYTF	TGTGCCAGCAGCCAGGCGGACAGGGGGCGGACTGGGTTGAGGGGCTACACCTTC
TRBV2	many	TRBD2	TRBJ2-7	CASSRDYTYEQYF	TGTGCCAGCAGCCGGGACTACACCTACGAGCAGTACTTC
TRBV12-3/TRBV12-4	few	-	TRBJ2-5	CASSLPGAETQYF	TGTGCCAGCAGTCTACCGGGGGCGGAGACCCAGTACTTC
TRBV20-1	many	TRBD2	TRBJ2-2	CSASDPGLAGVTGELFF	TGCAGTGCTAGCGACCCGGGACTAGCGGGAGTAACCGGGGAGCTGTTTTTT
TRBV12-3/TRBV12-4	many	-	TRBJ1-1	CASSFGQGTEAFF	TGTGCCAGCAGTTTTGGCCAGGGCACTGAAGCTTTCTTT
TRBV12-3/TRBV12-4	many	-	TRBJ2-2	CASSSHRDGELFF	TGTGCCAGCAGTTCCCACAGGGACGGGGAGCTGTTTTTT
TRBV5-1	few	TRBD1	TRBJ1-2	CASSLALRDSYGYTF	TGCGCCAGCAGCTTGGCCCTCCGGGACAGCTATGGCTACACCTTC
TRBV29-1	many	-	TRBJ1-2	CSVSSFYGYTF	TGCAGCGTTAGCAGCTTCTATGGCTACACCTTC
TRBV12-3/TRBV12-4	-	-	TRBJ1-5	CASSFWTGTDDSNQPQHF	TGTGCCAGCAGTTTTTGGACCGGGACCGACGATAGCAATCAGCCCCAGCATTTT
TRBV10-3	few	-	TRBJ2-4	CAISDLVGDIQYF	TGTGCCATCAGTGACCTCGTGGGGGACATTCAGTACTTC
TRBV12-3/TRBV12-4	-	-	TRBJ2-1	CASSLVPTYNEQFF	TGTGCCAGCAGTTTAGTGCCGACTTACAATGAGCAGTTCTTC
TRBV7-2	few	-	TRBJ2-5	CASSSIRGDEYF	TGTGCCAGCAGCTCGATCAGGGGGGATGAGTACTTC
TRBV4-1	few	-	TRBJ2-3	CASSQAAGEDTQYF	TGCGCCAGCAGCCAAGCGGCAGGGGAAGATACGCAGTATTTT